The present entry profiles one T cell receptor beta chain with its context. Antigen: not known. This entry is derived from a study of identical twins. Study-wide results and caveats: Cord blood's abundant beta clonotypes had fewer insertions, unlike memory repertoires. Models underestimated out-of-frame TCR alpha sharing in monozygotic twins. Twins shared beta out-of-frame sequences in excess, but this excess was weaker.

This CDR3 is 13 amino acids long. Trimming at V came to 3 bases and at J to 4 bases, leaving 2 bases not matched to a gene. Germline lookup yields CDR1 SGDLS and CDR2 YYNGEE. A single record per CDR3 protein comes from TCRdb applying MiXCR to the 5' RACE reads. The repertoire has fewer than 500,000 distinct CDR3 sequences, about 24% of them found once; the top ten carry roughly 2.8%. Another study also made use of these data, one on T cells expressing NK-cell markers.

V and J are TRBV9 and TRBJ1-2, with 8 positions matching TRBD1. The sequence was collected from a woman under 30 in good health. Input material: CD4+ T cells sorted from blood. The CDR3 protein is CASSDDRGYGYTF. The CDR3 DNA sequence: TGTGCCAGCAGCGACGACAGGGGCTATGGCTACACCTTC.